Below, 3 T cell receptor beta chains from the same sample are listed, as sequenced in a study of cytomegalovirus exposure and HLA in healthy donors. The PCR made use of 60 Vbeta and 13 Jbeta primers. Libraries were prepared by immunoSEQ multiplex PCR; TCRdb keeps only in-frame clonotypes and omits some of them. The sample carries roughly 170,000 clones, roughly 70% recorded once. The sample was PBMCs. These receptors were taken from a girl aged 10-17 years in good health and CMV-seronegative.

This clone was observed a single time. The chain is built from TRBV10-3 and TRBJ2-2, with TRBD1 matching 9 bases. V lost 0 bases, J lost 5 bases, and 7 bases stayed unmatched. This CDR3 has 17 amino acids. Germline lookup yields CDR1 ENHRY and CDR2 SYGVKD. The CDR3 region is CAISESRGQGTTGELFF. CDR3 sequence (DNA): TGTGCCATCAGTGAGTCTCGGGGACAGGGAACAACCGGGGAGCTGTTTTTT.

The chain employs TRBV27 and TRBJ2-5; D ambiguous. The germline gives CDR1 MNHEY, CDR2 SMNVEV (reference sequence). V dropped 5 bases and J dropped 4 bases, with 11 bases sitting between them. This CDR3 is built from 13 residues. CDR3 protein: CASSPYPGETQYF. In DNA form, the CDR3 reads TGTGCCAGCAGTCCCTACCCGGGAGAGACCCAGTACTTC.

This chain links TRBV4-1 with TRBJ1-3; no firm D call. This CDR3 region has 16 residues. The V gene's germline CDR1 is MGHRA and CDR2 YSYEKL. V lost 3 bases and J 0 bases, leaving 12 bases between the germline ends. As DNA, the CDR3 is TGCGCCAGCAGCCAGGTAGGAGTAAGCTCTGGAAACACCATATATTTT. Amino acids: CASSQVGVSSGNTIYF.